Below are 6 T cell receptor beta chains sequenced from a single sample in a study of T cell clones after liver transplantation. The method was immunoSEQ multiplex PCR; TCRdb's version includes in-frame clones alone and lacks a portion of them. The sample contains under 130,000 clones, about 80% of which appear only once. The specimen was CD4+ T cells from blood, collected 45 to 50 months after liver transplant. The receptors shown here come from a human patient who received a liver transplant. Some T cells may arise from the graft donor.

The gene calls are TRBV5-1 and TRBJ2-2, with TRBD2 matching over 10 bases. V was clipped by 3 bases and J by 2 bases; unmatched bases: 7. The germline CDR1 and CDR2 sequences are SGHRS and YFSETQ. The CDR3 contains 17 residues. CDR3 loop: CASSSRTSGLNTGELFF. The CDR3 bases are TGCGCCAGCAGCTCCCGGACTAGCGGACTTAACACCGGGGAGCTGTTTTTT. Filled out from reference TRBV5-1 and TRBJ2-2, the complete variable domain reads KAGVTQTPRYLIKTRGQQVTLSCSPISGHRSVSWYQQTPGQGLQFLFEYFSETQRNKGNFPGRFSGRQFSNSRSEMNVSTLELGDSALYLCASSSRTSGLNTGELFFGEGSRLTVL.

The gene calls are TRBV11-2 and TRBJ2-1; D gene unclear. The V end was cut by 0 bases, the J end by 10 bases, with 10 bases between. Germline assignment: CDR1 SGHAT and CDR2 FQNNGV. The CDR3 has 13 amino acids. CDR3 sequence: CASSLDAGREQFF. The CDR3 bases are TGTGCCAGCAGCTTAGACGCCGGACGGGAGCAGTTCTTC.

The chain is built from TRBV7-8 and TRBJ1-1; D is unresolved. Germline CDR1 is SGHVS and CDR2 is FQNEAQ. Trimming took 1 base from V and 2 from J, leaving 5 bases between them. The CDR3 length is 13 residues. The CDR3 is CASSLGQNTEAFF. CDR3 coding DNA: TGTGCCAGCAGCTTAGGCCAAAACACTGAAGCTTTCTTT. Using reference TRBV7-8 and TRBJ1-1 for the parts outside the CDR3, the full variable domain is GAGVSQSPRYKVAKRGQDVALRCDPISGHVSLFWYQQALGQGPEFLTYFQNEAQLDKSGLPSDRFFAERPEGSVSTLKIQRTQQEDSAVYLCASSLGQNTEAFFGQGTRLTVV.

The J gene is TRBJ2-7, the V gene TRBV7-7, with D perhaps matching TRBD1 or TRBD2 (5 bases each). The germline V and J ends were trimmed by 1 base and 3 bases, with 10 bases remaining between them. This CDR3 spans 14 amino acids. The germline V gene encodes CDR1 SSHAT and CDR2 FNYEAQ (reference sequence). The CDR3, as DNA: TGTGCCAGCAGCTTAGGGGACCGCAACTACGAGCAGTACTTC. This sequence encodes CASSLGDRNYEQYF.

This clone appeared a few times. The CDR3 region is CASSPDPSSYEQYF. The CDR3 coding sequence is TGTGCCAGCAGTCCCGATCCCAGCTCCTACGAGCAGTACTTC. This rearrangement joins TRBV5-4 to TRBJ2-7; D not certain. This CDR3 has 14 residues. CDR1 SGHNT and CDR2 YYREEE come from the germline V gene (reference sequence). Trimming pared 5 bases from V and 0 bases from J, leaving 12 bases between. The full variable domain, its missing parts supplied by reference TRBV5-4 and TRBJ2-7, is ETGVTQSPTHLIKTRGQQVTLRCSSQSGHNTVSWYQQALGQGPQFIFQYYREEENGRGNFPPRFSGLQFPNYSSELNVNALELDDSALYLCASSPDPSSYEQYFGPGTRLTVT.

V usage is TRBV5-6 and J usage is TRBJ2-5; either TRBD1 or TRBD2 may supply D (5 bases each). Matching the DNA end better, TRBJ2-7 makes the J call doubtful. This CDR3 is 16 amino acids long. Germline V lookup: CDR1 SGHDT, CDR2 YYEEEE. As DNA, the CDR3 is TGTGCCAGCAGCTTAGGATATGGGCTTCAGAGGGGCGAGCAGTACTTC. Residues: CASSLGYGLQRGEQYF.